Below, one T cell receptor (beta chain) is given with its context. The antigen is not known. CDR3 length equals 14 residues. The V segment lost 6 bases and the J segment 5 bases; nucleotides outside the gene matches: 9. CDR1 is SGHTA and CDR2 is FQGNSA in the germline V gene. This entry comes from a study of early T cells in non-severe SARS-CoV-2 infection. In the study overall: The study sequenced bulk RNA from unsorted whole blood, with chains unpaired.

General study findings and limits: A preference for anti-spike CD8 responses marked VDJdb matching, which missed private and CD4 specificities.

Individual cDNA molecules carried attached unique molecular identifiers. A single record per CDR3 protein comes from TCRdb applying MiXCR to the 5' RACE reads. This sample has some 36,000 distinct CDR3 sequences, with about 6.3% found just once. The chain combines TRBV7-2 with TRBJ1-1, with 7 bases lining up with TRBD1. What was sequenced was whole blood. This receptor was identified in an adult who was a healthcare worker with PCR-confirmed SARS-CoV-2 infection or an uninfected control (not recorded which). The CDR3 loop is CASRPRQGKTEAFF. CDR3 DNA: TGTGCCAGCAGACCGAGACAGGGAAAAACTGAAGCTTTCTTT.